This TCR beta chain was documented in a study of T cell repertoires in cytomegalovirus infection. Background on the study: Recently identified HLA-C-restricted CMV epitopes were among the peptides used. Both a matching HLA type and CMV infection were indicated by public TCR beta signatures.

TCRdb reprocessed the reads with MiXCR, giving one entry per CDR3 protein. The sample includes over 120,000 distinct CDR3 sequences, more than 25% seen only once; the top ten take 45% to 55%. V lost 7 bases to trimming and J lost 6 bases; unmatched junction nucleotides: 9. There are 14 residues in the CDR3. In its sample, this clonotype was seen a few times. What it recognizes is unknown. The rearrangement uses TRBV12-3 or TRBV12-4 and TRBJ1-1, with 9 bases lining up with TRBD1. The sample here was CD8+ T cells from cultured PBMCs, taken from culture after CMV antigen stimulation. The receptor was derived from a human donor in good health (CMV status not recorded). Some clones in this sample may be carry-over from other donors' samples. CDR3 in DNA: TGTGCCAGCACCCCCCCGGGACAGGGCCCTGAAGCTTTCTTT. It specifies CASTPPGQGPEAFF.